This note documents a single T cell receptor (beta chain) sequence. Its antigen is unidentified. The germline V gene has CDR1 MNHEY and CDR2 SVGEGT. This CDR3 region has 16 residues. Each TRB cDNA library was prepared by 5' RACE (with UMI labels). Using the 5' RACE reads, TCRdb records one entry per CDR3 protein without DNA. With around 45,000 distinct CDR3 sequences in the sample, the ten largest clones hold more than 1.5%. Sorting was done in triplicate for each CD8+ T cell subset (approximately 310,000 cells each). Within the CD8+ T cell compartment, naive cells were CD45RO-CCR7+CD27+CD95-. These data are taken from a study of CXCR3-negative and CXCR3-positive naive CD8 T cells. Points from the study as a whole: TRB CDR3s were more hydrophobic in CXCR3-positive than in CXCR3-negative naive cells. TCR strength was inferred from TRB CDR3 properties, while surface CD5 was comparable between naive subsets.

The sequencing input was naive CXCR3- CD8+ T cells from blood. Subset meaning: CD45RO-CCR7+CD27+CD95- naive CD8+ T cells lacking CXCR3 (TNR3-). This clonotype was sampled from a human donor in good health. Some clones in this sample may be carry-over from other donors' samples. The rearrangement uses TRBV6-2 or TRBV6-3 and TRBJ2-7; TCRdb proposes TRBD1, but this gene call is untestable without DNA. The CDR3 sequence: CASSYTRTAPGYEQYF.